A single sample gave rise to the 27 T cell receptor beta chains below, sequenced in a study of T-cell reconstitution after alpha-beta-depleted transplantation in children. TCRbeta library construction was performed incorporating unique molecular identifiers. MiXCR, applied by TCRdb to the PCR reads, yields one record per CDR3 protein. Of fewer than 200,000 distinct CDR3 sequences in the sample, about 6.8% were seen once. The sample consisted of PBMCs from the stem cell graft donor, taken from the stem cell graft. Receptor source: a human donor who donated a stem cell graft to a child with Wiskott-Aldrich syndrome.

This clonotype was picked up many times. The V and J genes are TRBV7-8 and TRBJ1-5; tentative D call: TRBD1 (6 bases). The CDR3 contains 12 residues. Per the germline V gene, CDR1 is SGHVS and CDR2 is FQNEAQ. The ends were cut back, 9 bases at V and 4 bases at J, with 10 bases in the middle. The DNA of the CDR3 is TGTGCCAGTGATACAGGGAATCAGCCCCAGCATTTT. Translated: CASDTGNQPQHF.

Many counts were recorded for this clonotype. This chain links TRBV5-1 with TRBJ1-1; TRBD1 is a possible D gene (6 bases). Trimming cost V 3 bases and J 0 bases, with 9 bases left between them. The CDR3 spans 14 residues. In germline, CDR1 is SGHRS, CDR2 YFSETQ. This CDR3 reads CASSSGQMNTEAFF. CDR3 sequence (DNA): TGCGCCAGCAGCTCGGGACAAATGAACACTGAAGCTTTCTTT.

This clonotype was detected only a few times. The chain employs TRBV11-2 and TRBJ2-2; possibly TRBD2 for D (6 bases). The germline CDR1 and CDR2 sequences are SGHAT and FQNNGV. Trimming removed 4 bases from V and 6 bases from J, with 15 bases in between. This CDR3 region has 15 residues. Written as DNA, the CDR3 is TGTGCCAGCAGCTCGGGCTCGGGGGAATCCGGGGAGCTGTTTTTT. It yields the protein CASSSGSGESGELFF.

Many counts were recorded for this clonotype. The gene calls are TRBV3-1 and TRBJ2-1; a weak D match, TRBD2 (6 bases). The V and J ends lost 0 bases and 1 base respectively, with 10 bases between them. This CDR3 is 16 amino acids long. Germline CDR1 and CDR2: LGHDT and YNNKEL (reference sequence). Written as DNA, the CDR3 is TGTGCCAGCAGCCAAGATTGGCGGGAATCCTACAATGAGCAGTTCTTC. Its translation is CASSQDWRESYNEQFF.

This clonotype was detected many times. V usage is TRBV20-1 and J usage is TRBJ1-1; 11 nucleotides line up with TRBD1. The germline V gene has CDR1 DFQATT and CDR2 SNEGSKA (reference sequence). V lost 0 bases and J lost 1; bases outside the gene matches: 4. This CDR3 contains 16 residues. The CDR3 nucleotides are TGCAGTGCTAGAGAGTGGGACAGGGGGGCGAACACTGAAGCTTTCTTT. It is translated as CSAREWDRGANTEAFF.

The table lists this clonotype with a few counts. This chain joins TRBV30 and TRBJ1-2, with D possibly being TRBD1 (6 bases). V lost 2 bases, J lost 7 bases, and 14 bases lay in between. CDR1 and CDR2 from the germline V gene are GTSNPN and SVGIG (reference sequence). The CDR3 totals 13 residues. CDR3 residues: CAWSQITGSGYTF. The CDR3 nucleotides read TGTGCCTGGAGTCAGATAACAGGGAGTGGCTACACCTTC.

This clonotype was seen at least ten times. This sequence joins TRBV20-1 and TRBJ2-5; D is uncertain. With 6 bases removed from V and 2 bases from J, the gap between germline ends came to 13 bases. This CDR3 is 13 amino acids long. Germline loops: CDR1 DFQATT, CDR2 SNEGSKA (reference sequence). CDR3 residues: CSASGRLQETQYF. CDR3 DNA: TGCAGTGCGTCCGGGCGGCTACAAGAGACCCAGTACTTC.

CDR3: CASSLPGQGVYEQYF. The CDR3 DNA reads TGTGCCAGCAGTTTACCGGGACAGGGAGTTTACGAGCAGTACTTC. This chain links TRBV12-3 or TRBV12-4 with TRBJ2-7; the match to TRBD1 covers 9 bases. Trimming took 2 bases from V and 4 from J; bases not matched to a gene: 6. CDR3 length equals 15 residues.

This clonotype was observed a few times. The chain combines TRBV11-2 with TRBJ2-1; D is undetermined. Trimming cost V 2 bases and J 9 bases, with 20 bases left between them. This CDR3 is 16 amino acids long. Germline CDR1 is SGHAT and CDR2 is FQNNGV. CDR3 sequence reads: CASSLSLRQTQGEQFF. The CDR3, as DNA: TGTGCCAGCAGCTTATCTTTACGACAAACGCAAGGTGAGCAGTTCTTC.

This clonotype was seen repeatedly, ten times or more. The chain carries TRBV7-9 and TRBJ2-3, with D perhaps matching TRBD1 or TRBD2 (5 bases each). V was trimmed by 3 bases and J by 4 bases, leaving 11 bases between them. CDR3 length: 14 residues. Germline V lookup: CDR1 SEHNR, CDR2 FQNEAQ (reference sequence). CDR3 protein: CASSFEGLADTQYF. The CDR3 DNA reads as TGTGCCAGCAGCTTCGAGGGGCTGGCAGATACGCAGTATTTT.

There are many counts of this clonotype. The rearrangement uses TRBV10-3 and TRBJ2-3; the match to TRBD2 covers 7 bases. CDR3 size: 17 residues. J gave up 1 base and V 4 bases, and 11 bases lay outside the gene matches. Germline-derived CDR1 and CDR2 are ENHRY and SYGVKD. CDR3 sequence: CAISADLGRERTDTQYF. The CDR3 DNA sequence: TGTGCCATCAGTGCCGACCTAGGGCGGGAGCGCACAGATACGCAGTATTTT.

This clonotype was counted ten times or more. V gene TRBV20-1 combines with J gene TRBJ1-5; D remains unclear. Germline CDR1 is DFQATT and CDR2 is SNEGSKA (reference sequence). Trimming stripped 5 bases from V and 3 bases from J, with 8 bases between. This CDR3 region has 12 residues. In DNA, the CDR3 is TGCAGTGCTCACAGCCTCAATCAGCCCCAGCATTTT. It encodes CSAHSLNQPQHF.

Ten or more counts support this clonotype. The V call is TRBV20-1, the J call TRBJ1-2; D is possibly TRBD1 (6 bases). Trimming stripped 0 bases from V and 7 bases from J, with 12 bases between. CDR1 DFQATT and CDR2 SNEGSKA come from the germline V gene (reference sequence). The CDR3 contains 13 residues. The CDR3 sequence is CSAREPHRAGYTF. CDR3 in DNA: TGCAGTGCTAGAGAACCCCACAGGGCTGGCTACACCTTC.

This clonotype was recorded many times. The genes are TRBV15 and TRBJ1-3; TRBD1 might be the D (5 bases). Trimming took off 5 bases at V and 7 bases at J, with 15 bases between the two ends. Germline V gene lookup returns CDR1 LNHNV and CDR2 YYDKDF (reference sequence). The CDR3 has 14 residues. The chain's CDR3 is CATSEDRIWNTIYF. The CDR3 bases are TGTGCCACCAGCGAAGACAGAATCTGGAACACCATATATTTT.

This clonotype was counted at least ten times. The chain couples TRBV29-1 to TRBJ2-4; TRBD1 matches at 7 bases. This CDR3 is 16 amino acids long. V lost 4 bases to trimming and J lost 5 bases; unmatched junction nucleotides: 14. Germline V gene lookup returns CDR1 SQVTM and CDR2 ANQGSEA. The CDR3 loop is CSVVGQGEFRENIQYF. The CDR3 DNA is TGCAGCGTTGTAGGTCAGGGGGAATTTAGGGAAAACATTCAGTACTTC.

This clonotype was seen repeatedly, ten times or more. The chain joins TRBV7-9 to TRBJ2-2, with a weak D call TRBD2 (5 bases). CDR1 and CDR2 (germline): SEHNR, FQNEAQ (reference sequence). The V and J ends lost 2 bases and 5 bases respectively, with 15 bases between them. This CDR3 has 16 amino acids. The CDR3 spells CASSLWTHSGTGELFF. Here the CDR3 DNA reads TGTGCCAGCAGCTTATGGACCCACTCGGGAACCGGGGAGCTGTTTTTT.

The rearrangement joins TRBV7-2 to TRBJ2-1, with 12 bases aligning to TRBD2. The V gene end was trimmed by 2 bases and the J gene end by 8 bases; junction bases not matched to a gene: 1. CDR1 and CDR2 from the germline V gene are SGHTA and FQGNSA. This CDR3 contains 14 residues. CDR3 DNA sequence: TGTGCCAGCAGCTTACGACTAGCGGGAGATGAGCAGTTCTTC. Amino acid sequence: CASSLRLAGDEQFF.

This clonotype has ten or more counts. The gene calls are TRBV6-5 and TRBJ1-5, with 11 bases lining up with TRBD1. The CDR3 is 14 amino acids. Germline trimming cut 6 bases from V and 7 bases from J; bases unmatched to any gene: 5. Germline V gene lookup returns CDR1 MNHEY and CDR2 SVGAGI. The CDR3 reads CASSQDRGRQPQHF. CDR3 nucleotides: TGTGCCAGCAGCCAGGACAGGGGGCGACAGCCCCAGCATTTT.

This clonotype came up many times. The chain has TRBV20-1 and TRBJ1-2; no definite D call. The CDR3 covers 12 residues. The germline V and J ends were trimmed by 3 bases and 2 bases, with 7 bases remaining between them. Germline V CDR1 and CDR2: DFQATT, SNEGSKA (reference sequence). CDR3 sequence reads: CSASAQNYGYTF. CDR3 DNA: TGCAGTGCTAGCGCGCAAAACTATGGCTACACCTTC.

The gene calls are TRBV18 and TRBJ2-5, with D possibly being TRBD1 (6 bases). The CDR3 spans 14 residues. Germline CDR1 reads KGHSH; CDR2 reads LQKENI. Deletions cut 3 bases from V and 4 bases from J, with 12 bases between. The CDR3 region is CASSPLEQGETQYF. The CDR3 nucleotides read TGTGCCAGCTCACCGCTTGAACAGGGAGAGACCCAGTACTTC.

This clonotype was counted many times. The rearrangement links TRBV20-1 to TRBJ2-1; a weak D match, TRBD2 (5 bases). The length of the CDR3 is 14 residues. Trimming removed 1 base from V and 6 bases from J, with 13 bases in between. CDR1 and CDR2 from the germline V gene are DFQATT and SNEGSKA (reference sequence). CDR3 coding DNA: TGCAGTGCTAGAGTAGCGCCTGCTAGCAATGAGCAGTTCTTC. Translating it yields CSARVAPASNEQFF.

The chain combines TRBV21-1 with TRBJ2-7. TRBV21-1 is given as a pseudogene. This CDR3 region has 13 residues. For the CDR3, the DNA is TGTGCCAGCGGACCGTCAGAACCCTACGAGCAGTACTTC. Encoded protein: CASGPSEPYEQYF.

This clonotype was recorded at least ten times. The chain couples TRBV20-1 to TRBJ2-1; TRBD2 matches at 8 bases. Per the germline V gene, CDR1 is DFQATT and CDR2 is SNEGSKA (reference sequence). This CDR3 has 15 residues. V lost 5 bases and J lost 3; bases outside the gene matches: 9. The CDR3 bases are TGCAGTGCTCAAACTGCGACTAGCGACTACAATGAGCAGTTCTTC. Translated, it gives CSAQTATSDYNEQFF.

In this sample, this clonotype turned up many times. J is TRBJ2-2 and V is TRBV4-3; 7 bases fit TRBD2. CDR1 LGHNA and CDR2 YSLEER come from the germline V gene. This CDR3 has 14 residues. The J segment lost 9 bases and the V segment lost 3 bases, leaving 7 bases of the junction unmatched. This chain's CDR3 is CASSHEGRERELFF. The CDR3 DNA is TGCGCCAGCAGCCATGAAGGGCGGGAGAGGGAGCTGTTTTTT.

This clonotype appeared many times. The rearrangement uses TRBV12-3 or TRBV12-4 and TRBJ2-7; 16 bases agree with TRBD2. The CDR3 length is 20 residues. The J segment lost 7 bases and the V segment lost 6 bases, leaving 21 bases of the junction unmatched. CDR3 in DNA: TGTGCCAGCAGCTACGCTTTCGCAGGTGGGACTAGCGGGAGGGCCTTGGAGCAGTACTTC. This gives the protein CASSYAFAGGTSGRALEQYF.

This clonotype was seen at least ten times. The chain links TRBV15 to TRBJ2-1, with TRBD2 as a possible D gene (6 bases). Germline V gene sequence: CDR1 LNHNV, CDR2 YYDKDF (reference sequence). V lost 1 base to trimming and J lost 0 bases, with 16 bases between them. The CDR3 contains 18 residues. CDR3 region: CATSRATLAVSSYNEQFF. CDR3 DNA: TGTGCCACCAGCAGAGCGACGTTAGCGGTTAGCTCCTACAATGAGCAGTTCTTC.

The chain is built from TRBV7-2 and TRBJ2-7; tentative D call: TRBD2 (7 bases). Deletions cut 5 bases from V and 3 bases from J, with 20 bases between. The CDR3 contains 16 residues. Germline V lookup: CDR1 SGHTA, CDR2 FQGNSA. For the CDR3, the DNA is TGTGCCAGCAGCCTTAAGATTGGGGGGGCAGGCTACGAGCAGTACTTC. Translated: CASSLKIGGAGYEQYF.